The clone carrying this T cell receptor beta chain was detected once. The target antigen is unknown. The sample originates from a study of CD8 T cells in Susac syndrome. Study-wide results and limits: The authors acknowledged that the study's TCR sequencing and HLA analysis involved relatively few individuals.

Reverse transcription used about 0.45 to 1 ug RNA and random hexamers. It was immunoSEQ multiplex PCR that amplified TCR beta CDR3 across 54 Vbeta and 13 Jbeta. TCRdb processed the immunoSEQ multiplex PCR reads anew with MiXCR; each CDR3 protein has one entry. The sample records under 200,000 distinct CDR3 sequences, about 94% being singletons. Sequencing of TCR beta, carried out with a high-throughput approach, was applied to CD8+ and CD4+ T cells from the blood. This clonotype was obtained from a human donor in good health. Sequencing input: CD4+ T cells from PBMCs.

The CDR3, as DNA: TGCAGCGCCCGAGGAGCCCTGAACACCGGGGAGCTGTTTTTT. Its protein is CSARGALNTGELFF. V usage is TRBV29-1 and J usage is TRBJ2-2; D call uncertain. The germline V gene encodes CDR1 SQVTM and CDR2 ANQGSEA. Deletions cut 7 bases from V and 1 base from J, with 13 bases between. The CDR3 contains 14 residues.